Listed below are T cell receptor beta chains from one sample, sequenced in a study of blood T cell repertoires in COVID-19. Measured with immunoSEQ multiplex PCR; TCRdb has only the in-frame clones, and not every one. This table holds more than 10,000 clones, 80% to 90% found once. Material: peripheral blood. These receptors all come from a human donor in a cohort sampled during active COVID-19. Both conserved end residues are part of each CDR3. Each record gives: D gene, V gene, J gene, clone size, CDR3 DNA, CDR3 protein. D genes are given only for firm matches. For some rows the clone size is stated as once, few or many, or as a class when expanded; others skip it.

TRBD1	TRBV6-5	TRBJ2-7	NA	TGTGCCAGCAGTTCACCCCGGACAGGGAAGGACGAGCAGTACTTC	CASSSPRTGKDEQYF
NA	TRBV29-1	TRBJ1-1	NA	TGCAGCGTTGAAGGCAATGCAGGTCCAATGAACACTGAAGCTTTCTTT	CSVEGNAGPMNTEAFF
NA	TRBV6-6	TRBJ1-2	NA	TGTGCCAGCAGCCTTGCAGGGGACTATGGCTACACCTTC	CASSLAGDYGYTF
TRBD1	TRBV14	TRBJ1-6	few	TGTGCCAGCAGCCGATACTACCGGGACAGGGGTTCACCCCTCCACTTT	CASSRYYRDRGSPLHF
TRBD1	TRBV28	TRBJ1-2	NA	TGTGCCAGCAGTTTACGGACAGGTGGAAACTATGGCTACACCTTC	CASSLRTGGNYGYTF
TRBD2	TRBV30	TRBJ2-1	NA	TGTGCCTGGAGTGTACCGGCTAGCGGGATCTACAATGAGCAGTTCTTC	CAWSVPASGIYNEQFF
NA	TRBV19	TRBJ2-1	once	TGTGCCAGTAGTATGAAGGGGGACCCGGTTCGGGGTGAGCAGTTCTTC	CASSMKGDPVRGEQFF
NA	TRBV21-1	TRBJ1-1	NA	TGTGCCAGCAGCAAAGAAGGAGAAACGAACACTGAAGCTTTCTTT	CASSKEGETNTEAFF
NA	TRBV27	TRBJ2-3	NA	TGTGCCAGCAGTTTAGGAGGGGAGACTAGCACAGATACGCAGTATTTT	CASSLGGETSTDTQYF
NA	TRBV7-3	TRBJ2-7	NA	TGTGCCAGCAGCTTTAATCCAGCCTACGAGCAGTACTTC	CASSFNPAYEQYF
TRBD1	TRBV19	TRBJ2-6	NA	TGTGCCAGTAGTGGGCAGGGGGTGGGGGCCAACGTCCTGACTTTC	CASSGQGVGANVLTF
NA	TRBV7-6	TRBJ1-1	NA	TGTGCCAGCAGCCCATTAACAGGTATCTCAGGGGCTGAAGCTTTCTTT	CASSPLTGISGAEAFF
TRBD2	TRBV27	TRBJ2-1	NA	TGTGCCAGCAGTTTTGGGACTAGCGGGAGCACCTACAATGAGCAGTTCTTC	CASSFGTSGSTYNEQFF
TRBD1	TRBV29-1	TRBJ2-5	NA	TGCAGCGTCGGGACAGGGCAAGAGACCCAGTACTTC	CSVGTGQETQYF
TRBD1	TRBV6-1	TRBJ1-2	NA	TGTGCCAGCAGTGAATTCAGGGGGCCCTATGGCTACACCTTC	CASSEFRGPYGYTF
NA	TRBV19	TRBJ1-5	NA	TGTGCCAGTAGTATAGTAGAGGGTCAGCCCCAGCATTTT	CASSIVEGQPQHF
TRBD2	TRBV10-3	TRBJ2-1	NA	TGTGCCATCATGACTAGCGGGGCTTACAATGAGCAGTTCTTC	CAIMTSGAYNEQFF
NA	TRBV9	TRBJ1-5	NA	TGTGCCAGCAGCGTGGGAGGGTCGGGGCAGCCCCAGCATTTT	CASSVGGSGQPQHF
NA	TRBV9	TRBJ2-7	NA	TGTGCCAGCAGCGAGTGGGGGACACCGGTGGACGAGCAGTACTTC	CASSEWGTPVDEQYF
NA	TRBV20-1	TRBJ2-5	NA	TGCAGTGCTAGGATCCAGGAGGCCCAGTACTTC	CSARIQEAQYF
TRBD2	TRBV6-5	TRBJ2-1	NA	TGTGCCAGCAGTTGGGGAGGTAGCGGGGGAAATGAGCAGTTCTTC	CASSWGGSGGNEQFF
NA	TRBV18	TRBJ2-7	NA	TGTGCCAGCTCACCCCTGTCCCCCTACGAGCAGTACTTC	CASSPLSPYEQYF
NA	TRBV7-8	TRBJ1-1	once	TGTGCCAGCAGCCCCTCCGGGACTGAAGCTTTCTTT	CASSPSGTEAFF
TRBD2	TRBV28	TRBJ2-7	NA	TGTGCCAGCAGTACTAGCGGGAGCTCCTACGAGCAGTACTTC	CASSTSGSSYEQYF
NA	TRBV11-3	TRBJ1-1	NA	TGTGCCAGCAGCCAATCCGGGGATTATGAAGCTTTCTTT	CASSQSGDYEAFF
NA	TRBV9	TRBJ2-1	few	TGTGCCAGCAGCGCAGGGTCCTACAATGAGCAGTTCTTC	CASSAGSYNEQFF
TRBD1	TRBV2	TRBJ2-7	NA	TGTGCCAGCAGAGTAACAGGGGGCGAACACTACGAGCAGTACTTC	CASRVTGGEHYEQYF
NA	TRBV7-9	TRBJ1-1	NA	TGTGCCAGCAGCCCCACCCTCGGGGGACTAGAGGAGGCTGAAGCTTTCTTT	CASSPTLGGLEEAEAFF
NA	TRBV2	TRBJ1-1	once	TGTGCCAGCACTAAGGTAGGCGGGAACACTGAAGCTTTCTTT	CASTKVGGNTEAFF
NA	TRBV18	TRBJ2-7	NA	TGTGCCAGCTCATCGCAGGGGGGCTCCTACGAGCAGTACTTC	CASSSQGGSYEQYF
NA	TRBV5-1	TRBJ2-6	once	TGCGCCAGCAGCACCTCTGCGGGGGCGCGATCTGGGGCCAACGTCCTGACTTTC	CASSTSAGARSGANVLTF
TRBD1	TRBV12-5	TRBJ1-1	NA	TGTGCTAGTGGCTCGGGACAGATGAACACTGAAGCTTTCTTT	CASGSGQMNTEAFF
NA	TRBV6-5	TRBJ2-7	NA	TGTGCCAGTCATAAGTTACTAACCTCCTACGAGCAGTACTTC	CASHKLLTSYEQYF
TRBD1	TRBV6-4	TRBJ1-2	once	TGTGCCAGCAGTGAACTGAGGGGGCCGGATCTCCCCTATGGCTACACCTTC	CASSELRGPDLPYGYTF
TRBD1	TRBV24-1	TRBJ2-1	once	TGTGCCACCAGTGACCGCAGCTCGGGACAGGGAAGGAATGAGCAGTTCTTC	CATSDRSSGQGRNEQFF
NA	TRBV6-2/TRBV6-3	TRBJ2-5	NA	TGTGCCAGCAGTAATACAGGGAATCAAGAGACCCAGTACTTC	CASSNTGNQETQYF
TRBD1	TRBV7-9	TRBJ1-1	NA	TGTGCCAGCAGCTCCCGGGACAGGGGGCAGCCTGAAGCTTTCTTT	CASSSRDRGQPEAFF
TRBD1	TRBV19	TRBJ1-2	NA	TGTGCCAGTAGTACCGCGACAGGGGGTGGCTACACCTTC	CASSTATGGGYTF
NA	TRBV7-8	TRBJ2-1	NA	TGTGCCAGCAGCTTAGTTTTGATCAGGGATTGGTATGAGCAGTTCTTC	CASSLVLIRDWYEQFF
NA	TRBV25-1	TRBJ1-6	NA	TGTGCCAGCACTACGTCTGGGGGCTCACCCCTCCACTTT	CASTTSGGSPLHF